The 29 T cell receptor beta chains listed next were all sequenced from one sample in a study of blood T cell repertoires in COVID-19. Using immunoSEQ multiplex PCR, the repertoire was profiled, and TCRdb retains in-frame clones only, with some absent. The table has roughly 130,000 clones, approximately 89% seen once. Sample: peripheral blood. The source of these receptors is a woman aged 60 to 75 with acute or convalescent COVID-19.

This chain links TRBV7-2 with TRBJ2-1; no reliable D call. The CDR3 totals 13 residues. CDR1 and CDR2 from the germline V gene are SGHTA and FQGNSA. V lost 5 bases, J lost 5 bases, and 10 bases lay in between. As DNA, the CDR3 is TGTGCCAGCAGCCCCAGGTATGACAATGAGCAGTTCTTC. Translation: CASSPRYDNEQFF.

The chain combines TRBV15 with TRBJ2-3, with a weak D call TRBD1 (6 bases). The CDR3 covers 13 residues. Trimming left V 6 bases short and J 2 bases short, with 9 bases between. The germline V gene has CDR1 LNHNV and CDR2 YYDKDF (reference sequence). The CDR3 DNA sequence: TGTGCCACCAGGGACAGAAACACAGATACGCAGTATTTT. It translates to CATRDRNTDTQYF.

The J gene is TRBJ1-6, the V gene TRBV6-5, with 8 bases lining up with TRBD1. This CDR3 has 13 amino acids. The trim removed 6 bases at V and 8 bases at J, leaving 3 bases unmatched. From germline, CDR1 is MNHEY and CDR2 SVGAGI. CDR3 DNA: TGTGCCAGCAGACAGGGGGACCATTCACCCCTCCACTTT. This codes for CASRQGDHSPLHF.

V is TRBV21-1 and J is TRBJ2-2; TRBD1, the table's D call, lacks a check against the DNA. TRBV21-1 is an annotated pseudogene. The CDR3 has 14 amino acids. The chain's CDR3 is CARDRGSGTGELFF. CDR3 sequence (DNA): TGTGCCAGGGACAGGGGGTCGGGCACCGGGGAGCTGTTTTTT.

This CDR3 reads CASSLVAGRGSEQYF. The CDR3 region has the DNA TGTGCCAGCAGCTTGGTAGCGGGGCGAGGAAGCGAGCAGTACTTC. The J gene is TRBJ2-7, the V gene TRBV5-5, with 8 bases that match TRBD2. V lost 0 bases and J lost 6; bases outside the gene matches: 8. Germline V CDR1 and CDR2: SGHKS, YYEKEE (reference sequence). The CDR3 runs 15 residues.

V is TRBV28 and J is TRBJ1-1, with D perhaps matching TRBD1 (6 bases). Trimming pared 1 base from V and 5 bases from J, leaving 11 bases between. The CDR3 is 14 residues long. From germline, CDR1 is MDHEN and CDR2 SYDVKM. CDR3 nucleotide sequence: TGTGCCAGCAGTTTATTACAGGGCTCGACTGAAGCTTTCTTT. Protein sequence: CASSLLQGSTEAFF. The variable domain in full, completed from reference TRBV28 and TRBJ1-1, reads DVKVTQSSRYLVKRTGEKVFLECVQDMDHENMFWYRQDPGLGLRLIYFSYDVKMKEKGDIPEGYSVSREKKERFSLILESASTNQTSMYLCASSLLQGSTEAFFGQGTRLTVV.

This clone was observed a handful of times. Other DNA sequences in the same sample also yield this CDR3. The rearrangement joins TRBV7-3 to TRBJ2-3; TRBD2 agrees at 9 bases. J was trimmed by 2 bases and V by 2 bases; bases with no gene match: 2. The CDR3 loop spans 15 amino acids. Looked up from germline, CDR1 is SGHTA and CDR2 is FQGTGA. CDR3 in DNA: TGTGCCAGCAGCTTAGCGGGAGGGTCCACAGATACGCAGTATTTT. Translation: CASSLAGGSTDTQYF.

This chain connects TRBV2 to TRBJ2-1; 8 bases align to TRBD2. The junction had 6 bases not matched to a gene; V was cut back by 7 bases and J by 10 bases. The CDR3 loop spans 12 amino acids. Looked up from germline, CDR1 is SNHLY and CDR2 is FYNNEI. The CDR3 protein is CASTRTSSEQFF. The DNA for the CDR3 is TGTGCCAGCACTAGGACTAGCAGCGAGCAGTTCTTC.

The CDR3 DNA follows: TGTGCCAGCAGATGGCCTAGCGGGAGGTTCAATGAGCAGTTCTTC. Translation gives CASRWPSGRFNEQFF. The chain joins TRBV27 to TRBJ2-1; 11 bases match TRBD2. Losses at the gene ends were 6 bases for V and 6 bases for J; bases not matched to a gene: 7. The length of the CDR3 is 15 residues. CDR1 and CDR2 from the germline V gene are MNHEY and SMNVEV (reference sequence).

This chain uses TRBV7-2 with TRBJ1-1, with 8 positions matching TRBD1. The CDR3 totals 13 residues. The V gene end was trimmed by 5 bases and the J gene end by 4 bases; junction bases not matched to a gene: 3. In germline, CDR1 is SGHTA, CDR2 FQGNSA. The CDR3 is CASSRDRLTEAFF. The CDR3 nucleotides read TGTGCCAGCAGCCGGGACAGGCTCACTGAAGCTTTCTTT.

This chain uses TRBV11-3 with TRBJ2-7; 8 bases map to TRBD2. Trimming took 0 bases from V and 3 from J; bases not matched to a gene: 4. Germline V gene sequence: CDR1 SGHNT, CDR2 YENEEA. CDR3 length: 15 residues. The chain's CDR3 is CASSLDPSGYYEQYV. The CDR3 bases are TGTGCCAGCAGCTTAGATCCTAGCGGGTACTACGAGCAGTACGTC.

The gene calls are TRBV4-2 and TRBJ1-6, with 12 bases matching TRBD1. The germline CDR1 and CDR2 sequences are LGHNA and YNFKEQ. The CDR3 consists of 20 residues. Trimming cost V 4 bases and J 6 bases; bases outside gene matches: 16. The CDR3 DNA reads as TGTGCCAGCAGCCCGCGAACCGGGACAGGGGGCTCAGAGGGTAATTCACCCCTCCACTTT. The encoded protein is CASSPRTGTGGSEGNSPLHF.

For the CDR3, the DNA is TGTGCCAGCAGTTACTCCGGGACAACCTACGAGCAGTACGTC. It encodes CASSYSGTTYEQYV. The rearrangement joins TRBV6-6 to TRBJ2-7, with D maybe TRBD1 (6 bases). Germline V CDR1 and CDR2: MNHNY, SVGAGI (reference sequence). There are 14 residues in the CDR3. V lost 0 bases and J lost 2, with 8 bases in between.

The chain carries TRBV2 and TRBJ1-2; TRBD1 matches 10 bases. There are 15 residues in the CDR3. V lost 6 bases to trimming and J lost 2 bases; unmatched junction nucleotides: 6. Germline-derived CDR1 and CDR2 are SNHLY and FYNNEI. The CDR3 bases are TGTGCCAGCAGAGGGCCGGGACAGGGGAACTATGGCTACACCTTC. This codes for CASRGPGQGNYGYTF.

This clone showed up just a few times. This chain connects TRBV9 to TRBJ2-2, with a tentative D call TRBD1 (7 bases). The germline V and J ends were trimmed by 0 bases and 6 bases, with 15 bases remaining between them. CDR3 length equals 16 residues. CDR1 and CDR2 (germline): SGDLS, YYNGEE. The CDR3: CASSVVSQGGAGELFF. The CDR3, as DNA: TGTGCCAGCAGCGTAGTGTCCCAGGGGGGAGCCGGGGAGCTGTTTTTT.

The chain carries TRBV30 and TRBJ1-4, with TRBD1 identical over 8 bases. From germline, CDR1 is GTSNPN and CDR2 SVGIG (reference sequence). There are 12 residues in the CDR3. Unmatched junction bases numbered 11, after V lost 5 bases and J lost 15 bases. The CDR3 DNA follows: TGTGCCTGGCGGGGACAGGTCCCTCCCTTGTTTTTT. Protein product: CAWRGQVPPLFF.

J is TRBJ1-1 and V is TRBV5-1, with 9 bases fitting TRBD1. CDR3 length: 12 residues. Germline CDR1 and CDR2: SGHRS and YFSETQ. V was clipped by 5 bases and J by 7 bases; unmatched bases: 3. The CDR3 is CASRRTGDEAFF. The CDR3 DNA sequence: TGCGCCAGCAGGAGGACAGGGGATGAAGCTTTCTTT.

V and J are TRBV28 and TRBJ2-3; 11 bases line up with TRBD1. The trim removed 3 bases at V and 5 bases at J, leaving 4 bases unmatched. The CDR3 length is 15 residues. CDR1 and CDR2 from the germline V gene are MDHEN and SYDVKM. The CDR3 region has the DNA TGTGCCAGCAGTTTGGAGGGACAGGGGGTAGATACGCAGTATTTT. It codes for CASSLEGQGVDTQYF.

This chain connects TRBV29-1 to TRBJ1-2, with D perhaps matching TRBD1 (5 bases). V was cut by 2 bases and J by 4 bases, with 17 bases left in between. The length of the CDR3 is 15 residues. Germline lookup yields CDR1 SQVTM and CDR2 ANQGSEA. The CDR3 here is CSVERAAGWIYGYTF. DNA of the CDR3: TGCAGCGTTGAAAGGGCGGCAGGGTGGATCTATGGCTACACCTTC.

The rearrangement uses TRBV7-6 and TRBJ1-4; D possibly corresponds to TRBD1 (5 bases). Germline V lookup: CDR1 SGHVS, CDR2 FNYEAQ. The CDR3 length is 19 residues. Trimming took off 1 base at V and 2 bases at J, with 20 bases between the two ends. The CDR3 DNA reads as TGTGCCAGCAGCTTAGACTCCCCCGGGGGATGGGGGACTAATGAAAAACTGTTTTTT. Protein product: CASSLDSPGGWGTNEKLFF. Variable domain in full (rest from reference TRBV7-6 and TRBJ1-4): GAGVSQSPRYKVTKRGQDVALRCDPISGHVSLYWYRQALGQGPEFLTYFNYEAQQDKSGLPNDRFSAERPEGSISTLTIQRTEQRDSAMYRCASSLDSPGGWGTNEKLFFGSGTQLSVL.

The V and J genes are TRBV2 and TRBJ2-5; a possible D gene is TRBD2 (5 bases). The CDR3 extends over 17 amino acids. The ends were cut back, 0 bases at V and 3 bases at J, with 17 bases in the middle. The germline V gene encodes CDR1 SNHLY and CDR2 FYNNEI. The chain's CDR3 is CASSEALYSMREETQYF. The CDR3 bases are TGTGCCAGCAGTGAAGCGCTTTATAGTATGAGGGAAGAGACCCAGTACTTC.

This clone was seen just once. The rearrangement uses TRBV3-1 (or the pseudogene TRBV3-2) and TRBJ2-5; TRBD1 aligns across 12 bases. The CDR3 covers 19 residues. Germline CDR1 reads LGHDT; CDR2 reads YNNKEL (reference sequence). Trimming removed 3 bases from V and 4 bases from J; junction bases left unmatched: 15. The CDR3 region is CASSHARGTGGAGRETQYF. The CDR3 nucleotides read TGTGCCAGCAGCCATGCGAGGGGGACAGGGGGCGCGGGGAGAGAGACCCAGTACTTC.

The chain joins TRBV29-1 to TRBJ2-3; the match to TRBD2 covers 7 bases. The V and J ends lost 4 bases and 6 bases, in that order; junction bases with no gene match: 4. The germline V gene encodes CDR1 SQVTM and CDR2 ANQGSEA. The CDR3 runs to 12 residues. The CDR3 nucleotides read TGCAGCGTTGGGGGAGGGTCCGATACGCAGTATTTT. This codes for CSVGGGSDTQYF.

V gene TRBV5-1 combines with J gene TRBJ2-5; 11 positions match TRBD2. Germline V gene lookup returns CDR1 SGHRS and CDR2 YFSETQ. V shed 3 bases, J shed 5 bases, and the junction held 3 bases outside the gene matches. This CDR3 region has 14 residues. The CDR3 loop reads CASSSTSGSETQYF. DNA for the CDR3: TGCGCCAGCAGCTCCACTAGCGGGAGCGAGACCCAGTACTTC. Complete variable domain (other parts from reference TRBV5-1 and TRBJ2-5): KAGVTQTPRYLIKTRGQQVTLSCSPISGHRSVSWYQQTPGQGLQFLFEYFSETQRNKGNFPGRFSGRQFSNSRSEMNVSTLELGDSALYLCASSSTSGSETQYFGPGTRLLVL.

The rearrangement uses TRBV3-1 (or the pseudogene TRBV3-2) and TRBJ2-5; D perhaps matches TRBD2 (6 bases). The CDR3 consists of 15 residues. CDR1 is LGHDT, CDR2 YNNKEL, per germline (reference sequence). The V end was cut by 1 base, the J end by 7 bases, with 16 bases between. As DNA, the CDR3 is TGTGCCAGCAGCCAAGGGGGACCAGCGGGCGGGACCCAGTACTTC. Its translation is CASSQGGPAGGTQYF.

The J gene is TRBJ1-2, the V gene TRBV5-6; 10 bases are a match to TRBD1. The length of the CDR3 is 16 residues. The germline gives CDR1 SGHDT, CDR2 YYEEEE. V was pared by 4 bases and J by 4 bases, with 10 bases of the junction left unmatched. CDR3 sequence: CASSPLLGQGVYGYTF. In DNA form, the CDR3 reads TGTGCCAGCAGCCCTCTATTAGGACAGGGGGTCTATGGCTACACCTTC.

The rearrangement joins TRBV30 to TRBJ1-2; a possible D gene is TRBD1 (5 bases). Between the trimmed V and J ends, which lost 1 base and 8 bases, there was a span of 8 bases. In germline, CDR1 is GTSNPN, CDR2 SVGIG (reference sequence). The CDR3 covers 11 residues. The CDR3 coding sequence is TGTGCCTGGAGTGGACAGTTAGGCTACACCTTC. This sequence encodes CAWSGQLGYTF.

The chain recombines TRBV3-1 (or the pseudogene TRBV3-2) with TRBJ1-2; 12 nucleotides agree with TRBD1. The CDR3 has 14 amino acids. Germline values: CDR1 LGHDT, CDR2 YNNKEL (reference sequence). J gave up 12 bases and V 3 bases, and 8 bases lay outside the gene matches. The CDR3, as DNA: TGTGCCAGCAGCCAGTCCGGGACAGGGGGCGGACACACCTTC. The encoded protein is CASSQSGTGGGHTF.

The chain joins TRBV25-1 to TRBJ2-5; 8 bases are shared with TRBD2. After removal of 5 bases from V and 5 bases from J, the junction contained 1 base not matched to a gene. The CDR3 totals 12 residues. The germline V gene encodes CDR1 MGHDK and CDR2 SYGVNS. In DNA form, the CDR3 reads TGTGCCAGCAGTCCGGGGGGGGAGACCCAGTACTTC. Translation: CASSPGGETQYF.